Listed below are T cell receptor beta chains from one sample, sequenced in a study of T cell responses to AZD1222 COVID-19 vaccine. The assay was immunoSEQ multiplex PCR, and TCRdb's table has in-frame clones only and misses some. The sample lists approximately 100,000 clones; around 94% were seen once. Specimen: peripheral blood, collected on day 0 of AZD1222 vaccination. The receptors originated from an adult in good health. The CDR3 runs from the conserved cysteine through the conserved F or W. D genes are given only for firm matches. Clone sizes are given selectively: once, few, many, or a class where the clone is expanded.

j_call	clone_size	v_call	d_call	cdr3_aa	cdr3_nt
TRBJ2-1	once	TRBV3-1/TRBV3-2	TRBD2	CASSQARLAGDFNEQFF	TGTGCCAGCAGCCAAGCCAGACTAGCGGGGGATTTCAATGAGCAGTTCTTC
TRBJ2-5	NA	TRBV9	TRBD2	CASSEGLAGALQETQYF	TGTGCCAGCAGCGAGGGACTAGCGGGGGCCTTACAAGAGACCCAGTACTTC
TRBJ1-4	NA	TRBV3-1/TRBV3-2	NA	CASTTGREGTNEKLFF	TGTGCCAGCACCACCGGACGAGAGGGGACTAATGAAAAACTGTTTTTT
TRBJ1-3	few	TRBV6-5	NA	CAAAGHRSGNTIYF	TGTGCCGCGGCGGGGCACCGCTCTGGAAACACCATATATTTT
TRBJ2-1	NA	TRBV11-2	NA	CASSSGALWGRNEQFF	TGTGCCAGCAGCTCTGGGGCCCTTTGGGGGCGGAATGAGCAGTTCTTC
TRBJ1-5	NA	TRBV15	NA	CATRATEMDRRGVNQPQHF	TGTGCCACCAGAGCTACAGAGATGGATCGGAGGGGGGTTAATCAGCCCCAGCATTTT
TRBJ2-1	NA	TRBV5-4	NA	CASSSALSGEQFF	TGTGCCAGCAGCTCGGCCCTCTCCGGTGAGCAGTTCTTC
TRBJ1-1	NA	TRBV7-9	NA	CASSPSGGTEAFF	TGTGCCAGCAGCCCCTCGGGGGGCACTGAAGCTTTCTTT
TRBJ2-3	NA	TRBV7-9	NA	CASSFIGVDTQYF	TGTGCCAGCAGCTTTATTGGAGTAGATACGCAGTATTTT
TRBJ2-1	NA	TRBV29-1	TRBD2	CSVGALAGYNEQFF	TGCAGCGTCGGAGCGCTAGCGGGGTACAATGAGCAGTTCTTC
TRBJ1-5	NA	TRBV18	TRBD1	CASSADRGSNQPQHF	TGTGCCAGCTCGGCGGACAGGGGAAGTAATCAGCCCCAGCATTTT
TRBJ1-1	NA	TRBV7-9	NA	CASSLGTEAFF	TGTGCCAGCAGCTTAGGAACTGAAGCTTTCTTT
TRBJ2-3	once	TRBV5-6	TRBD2	CASSTGLDPSTDTQYF	TGTGCCAGCAGCACGGGACTAGATCCGTCCACAGATACGCAGTATTTT
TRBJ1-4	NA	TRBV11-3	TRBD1	CASSLDHGDRANEKLFF	TGTGCCAGCAGCTTAGATCATGGGGACAGAGCGAATGAAAAACTGTTTTTT
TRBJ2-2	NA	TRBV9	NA	CASSVSGLPYTGELFF	TGTGCCAGCAGCGTATCTGGACTCCCTTACACCGGGGAGCTGTTTTTT
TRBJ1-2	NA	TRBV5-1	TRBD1	CASRDRGNYGYTF	TGCGCCAGCAGGGACAGGGGTAACTATGGCTACACCTTC
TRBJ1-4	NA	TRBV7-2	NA	CASSLSYRASAGNEKLFF	TGTGCCAGCAGCCTAAGCTACCGGGCATCTGCGGGAAATGAAAAACTGTTTTTT
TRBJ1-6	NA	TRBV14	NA	CASSQQAAYNSPLHF	TGTGCCAGCAGCCAACAGGCGGCCTATAATTCACCCCTCCACTTT
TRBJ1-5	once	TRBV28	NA	CASISGNQPQHF	TGTGCCAGCATCTCAGGGAATCAGCCCCAGCATTTT
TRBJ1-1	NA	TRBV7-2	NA	CASSFMRDTEAFF	TGTGCCAGCAGCTTCATGAGGGACACTGAAGCTTTCTTT
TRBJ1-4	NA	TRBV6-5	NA	CASSQNEKLFF	TGTGCCAGCAGCCAAAATGAAAAACTGTTTTTT
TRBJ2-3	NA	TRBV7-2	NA	CASSLIAGTDTQYF	TGTGCCAGCAGCTTAATAGCGGGCACAGATACGCAGTATTTT
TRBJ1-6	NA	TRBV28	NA	CASGPPVGTSPLHF	TGTGCCAGCGGCCCCCCTGTGGGGACCTCACCCCTCCACTTT
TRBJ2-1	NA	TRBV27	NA	CASSLGTGASYNEQFF	NA
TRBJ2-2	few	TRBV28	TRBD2	CASSLWGLAGGPGELFF	TGTGCCAGCAGTTTATGGGGACTAGCGGGAGGCCCCGGGGAGCTGTTTTTT
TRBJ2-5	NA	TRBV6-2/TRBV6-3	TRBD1	CASSLIQGMRETQYF	TGTGCCAGCAGTCTAATACAGGGGATGCGAGAGACCCAGTACTTC
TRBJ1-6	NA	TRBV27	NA	CASSLDGAYNSPLHF	TGTGCCAGCAGTTTGGACGGGGCTTATAATTCACCCCTCCACTTT
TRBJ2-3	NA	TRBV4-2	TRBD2	CASSQEPSGIRDTQYF	TGTGCCAGCAGCCAAGAACCCAGCGGGATAAGAGATACGCAGTATTTT
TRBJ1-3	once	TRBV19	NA	CATQDELTDTIYF	TGTGCCACTCAGGACGAACTCACTGACACCATATATTTT
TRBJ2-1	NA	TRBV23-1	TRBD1	CASSQSSDRGKRIAYNEQFF	TGCGCCAGCAGTCAATCGTCGGACAGGGGAAAACGGATTGCCTACAATGAGCAGTTCTTC
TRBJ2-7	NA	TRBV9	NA	CASSVGLPSYEQYF	TGTGCCAGCAGCGTCGGGCTTCCTTCCTACGAGCAGTACTTC
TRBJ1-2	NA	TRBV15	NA	CATSRPPPRVTYEVYPNYGYTF	TGTGCCACCAGCAGGCCCCCGCCCCGGGTAACCTACGAGGTCTACCCCAACTATGGCTACACCTTC
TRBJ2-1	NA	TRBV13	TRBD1	CASSLQGGGSYNEQFF	TGTGCCAGCAGCCTACAGGGGGGTGGCTCCTACAATGAGCAGTTCTTC
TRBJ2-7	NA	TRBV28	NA	CASLEGFSYEQYF	TGTGCCAGCTTAGAGGGGTTCTCCTACGAGCAGTACTTC
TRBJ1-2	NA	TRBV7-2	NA	CASSPPGRYGYTF	TGTGCCAGCAGCCCTCCGGGCAGATATGGCTACACCTTC
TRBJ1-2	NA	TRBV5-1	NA	CASSFGRAAVNYTF	TGCGCCAGCAGCTTTGGCAGGGCCGCCGTCAACTACACCTTC
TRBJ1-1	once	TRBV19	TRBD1	CASSIKRTGNTEAFF	TGTGCCAGTAGTATAAAGAGGACAGGCAACACTGAAGCTTTCTTT
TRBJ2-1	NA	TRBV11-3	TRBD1	CASSSRQGDNEQFF	TGTGCCAGCAGCTCGAGACAGGGGGACAATGAGCAGTTCTTC
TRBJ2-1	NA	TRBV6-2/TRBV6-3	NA	CASSLYTANNEQFF	TGTGCCAGCAGTTTATATACAGCGAACAATGAGCAGTTCTTC